The 31 T cell receptor beta chains below were found in one sample sequenced in a study of CD8+CD57+ T cells in acquired aplastic anemia. CDR3 and TCR beta VDJ profiling relied on a genomic DNA template. TCRdb used MiXCR to reprocess the reads, holding one entry per CDR3 protein. The top ten clones hold approximately 2.9% of a sample with 150,000 to 200,000 distinct CDR3 sequences, 40% to 55% of them seen once. The specimen was sorted CD4+, CD8+, or CD8+CD57+ T cells (not recorded which) from PBMCs. The origin of the receptors is a human donor in good health.

The V gene is TRBV11-2, the J gene TRBJ2-7, with D uncertain. The CDR3 runs 16 residues. The germline V gene encodes CDR1 SGHAT and CDR2 FQNNGV. V was shortened by 1 base and J by 0 bases, with 13 bases between the two germline ends. DNA of the CDR3: TGTGCCAGCAGCTTAGTGATGGTCCTTGGCTCCTACGAGCAGTACTTC. Residues: CASSLVMVLGSYEQYF.

In this sample, this clonotype turned up many times. V is TRBV6-2 or TRBV6-3 and J is TRBJ1-6; D unclear. The CDR3 is 12 residues long. Deletions cut 4 bases from V and 12 bases from J, with 10 bases between. Per germline, CDR1 MNHEY and CDR2 SVGEGT. In DNA, the CDR3 is TGTGCCAGCAGTTCCGCCGCTGGACCCCTCCACTTT. Translating it yields CASSSAAGPLHF.

The genes are TRBV11-1 and TRBJ2-5; 7 nucleotides agree with TRBD1. V was pared by 0 bases and J by 0 bases, with 7 bases of the junction left unmatched. The CDR3 covers 17 residues. CDR1 is SGHAT and CDR2 is FQDESV in the germline V gene (reference sequence). The CDR3 reads CASSLAGQATYQETQYF. The CDR3 bases are TGTGCCAGCAGCTTAGCCGGACAGGCGACGTACCAAGAGACCCAGTACTTC. The whole variable domain, filled in from reference TRBV11-1 and TRBJ2-5, reads EAEVAQSPRYKITEKSQAVAFWCDPISGHATLYWYRQILGQGPELLVQFQDESVVDDSQLPKDRFSAERLKGVDSTLKIQPAELGDSAMYLCASSLAGQATYQETQYFGPGTRLLVL.

The chain links TRBV7-9 to TRBJ2-3; D not resolved. Germline-derived CDR1 and CDR2 are SEHNR and FQNEAQ (reference sequence). The CDR3 spans 14 residues. Trimming left V 5 bases short and J 0 bases short, with 9 bases between. The CDR3 region is CASSPGFSTDTQYF. The CDR3 DNA sequence: TGTGCCAGCAGCCCAGGTTTTAGCACAGATACGCAGTATTTT.

The chain joins TRBV20-1 to TRBJ2-7; no firm D call. The V end lost 6 bases, the J end lost 0 bases, and 15 bases lay between the germline ends. CDR1 and CDR2 from the germline V gene are DFQATT and SNEGSKA (reference sequence). CDR3 length equals 14 residues. CDR3 sequence: CSAKMDLLSYEQYF. CDR3 sequence (DNA): TGCAGTGCAAAAATGGACCTCCTCTCCTACGAGCAGTACTTC.

The chain employs TRBV5-1 and TRBJ2-2, with TRBD1 identical over 10 bases. In germline, CDR1 is SGHRS, CDR2 YFSETQ. CDR3 size: 19 residues. J gave up 5 bases and V 4 bases, and 17 bases lay outside the gene matches. The CDR3 sequence is CASSPGARQGARDTGELFF. In DNA, the CDR3 is TGCGCCAGCAGCCCCGGAGCCCGACAGGGGGCGAGGGATACCGGGGAGCTGTTTTTT.

This clonotype has more than one count but fewer than ten. The rearrangement joins TRBV29-1 to TRBJ2-2; no definite D call. Trimming left V 4 bases short and J 2 bases short, with 11 bases between. CDR1 and CDR2 (germline): SQVTM, ANQGSEA. The CDR3 totals 14 residues. The CDR3 DNA is TGCAGCGTTGGGGAAAGGGTAAACACCGGGGAGCTGTTTTTT. Its protein is CSVGERVNTGELFF.

This chain uses TRBV18 with TRBJ2-7; D call uncertain. Germline loops: CDR1 KGHSH, CDR2 LQKENI. Trimming pared 2 bases from V and 5 bases from J, leaving 7 bases between. CDR3 length equals 12 residues. CDR3 nucleotide sequence: TGTGCCAGCTCACCAAATCTCGACGAGCAGTACTTC. Its translation: CASSPNLDEQYF.

The chain is built from TRBV6-1 and TRBJ1-2; D is perhaps TRBD1 (6 bases). The germline V and J ends were trimmed by 6 bases and 6 bases, with 17 bases remaining between them. The CDR3 covers 14 residues. Germline-derived CDR1 and CDR2 are MNHNS and SASEGT. CDR3: CASSRIGQTDGYTF. CDR3 coding DNA: TGTGCCAGCAGCCGGATTGGACAGACAGATGGCTACACCTTC.

The V gene is TRBV20-1, the J gene TRBJ2-7; D remains unclear. Deletions cut 6 bases from V and 2 bases from J, with 11 bases between. Germline V gives CDR1 DFQATT, CDR2 SNEGSKA (reference sequence). The CDR3 spans 12 residues. CDR3 region: CSAVRVPYEQYF. CDR3 nucleotide sequence: TGCAGTGCGGTCCGGGTTCCCTACGAGCAGTACTTC.

A few counts support this clonotype. The J gene is TRBJ2-3, the V gene TRBV9; D is unresolved. V gave up 3 bases and J gave up 2 bases, with 4 bases separating them. Per the germline V gene, CDR1 is SGDLS and CDR2 is YYNGEE. The CDR3 extends over 12 amino acids. The CDR3 reads CASSANTDTQYF. The CDR3, as DNA: TGTGCCAGCAGCGCCAACACAGATACGCAGTATTTT.

This clonotype was counted at least ten times. The genes are TRBV7-6 and TRBJ2-3; maybe TRBD2 (5 bases). Germline assignment: CDR1 SGHVS and CDR2 FNYEAQ. V was shortened by 4 bases and J by 1 base, with 15 bases between the two germline ends. The CDR3 consists of 16 residues. CDR3 sequence (DNA): TGTGCCAGCAGCTCCCGCGCGGGTAGCGGCACAGATACGCAGTATTTT. This codes for CASSSRAGSGTDTQYF.

This rearrangement joins TRBV24-1 to TRBJ2-7, with unresolved D. The CDR3 sequence is 11 residues long. V lost 10 bases to trimming and J lost 4 bases, with 10 bases between them. Germline V CDR1 and CDR2: KGHDR, SFDVKD. The CDR3 loop is CATSTGYEQYF. In DNA, the CDR3 is TGTGCCACGTCTACCGGGTACGAGCAGTACTTC.

This clonotype was detected ten times or more. The chain joins TRBV7-2 to TRBJ2-7; weak D call: TRBD1 (5 bases). The CDR3 spans 15 residues. Between the trimmed V and J ends, which lost 2 bases and 0 bases, there was a span of 11 bases. Germline values: CDR1 SGHTA, CDR2 FQGNSA. CDR3 in DNA: TGTGCCAGCAGCTTAAGGGGTTCCCTCTCCTACGAGCAGTACTTC. This translates into CASSLRGSLSYEQYF.

The J gene is TRBJ1-1, the V gene TRBV19, with D unresolved. The CDR3 runs to 15 residues. Germline V gene lookup returns CDR1 LNHDA and CDR2 SQIVND (reference sequence). The germline V and J ends were trimmed by 5 bases and 4 bases, with 17 bases remaining between them. The CDR3 DNA is TGTGCCAGTAGTGTCCCCGGTTTGGGAACCACTGAAGCTTTCTTT. It translates to CASSVPGLGTTEAFF.

The rearrangement links TRBV25-1 to TRBJ1-2; no clear D. From germline, CDR1 is MGHDK and CDR2 SYGVNS. Trimming left V 4 bases short and J 4 bases short, with 22 bases between. The CDR3 sequence is 17 residues long. This chain's CDR3 is CASSGMPGRGTSYGYTF. CDR3 DNA: TGTGCCAGCAGTGGTATGCCGGGCCGAGGAACATCCTATGGCTACACCTTC.

By sample share, this clonotype is medium-sized. The chain couples TRBV15 to TRBJ1-6, with D unresolved. CDR3 length: 14 residues. V dropped 3 bases and J dropped 5 bases, with 8 bases sitting between them. Germline loops: CDR1 LNHNV, CDR2 YYDKDF (reference sequence). The CDR3 sequence is CATSSQTNNSPLHF. The CDR3 nucleotides read TGTGCCACCAGCAGCCAGACCAATAATTCACCCCTCCACTTT.

A word on this clonotype: The CDR3 does not end in the conserved phenylalanine or tryptophan, so this is likely a read error. The chain recombines TRBV29-1 with TRBJ1-1; perhaps TRBD1 as D (5 bases). There are 12 residues in the CDR3. CDR1 and CDR2 (germline): SQVTM, ANQGSEA. Between the trimmed V and J ends, which lost 7 bases and 0 bases, there was a span of 9 bases. The CDR3 DNA reads TGCAGCGGAGGGGTGTTGAACACTGAAGCTTTCCTT. Encoded protein: CSGGVLNTEAFL.

This clonotype was counted at least ten times. The gene calls are TRBV14 and TRBJ1-3; possibly TRBD1 for D (5 bases). This CDR3 has 15 residues. Germline CDR1 SGHDN, CDR2 FVKESK. With 1 base removed from V and 0 bases from J, the gap between germline ends came to 7 bases. The CDR3 sequence is CASSQGTGSGNTIYF. The CDR3 DNA reads TGTGCCAGCAGCCAAGGTACAGGCTCTGGAAACACCATATATTTT.

This clonotype has at least ten counts. The J gene is TRBJ1-2, the V gene TRBV20-1, with a tentative D call TRBD1 (5 bases). The CDR3 runs to 17 residues. Germline V CDR1 and CDR2: DFQATT, SNEGSKA (reference sequence). The ends were cut back, 0 bases at V and 2 bases at J, with 19 bases in the middle. DNA of the CDR3: TGCAGTGCTAGAGATTCGGGGGGGTGGGGCGACAACTATGGCTACACCTTC. As protein: CSARDSGGWGDNYGYTF.

Many counts were recorded for this clonotype. The chain is built from TRBV5-1 and TRBJ2-2; perhaps TRBD2 as D (6 bases). Germline V gives CDR1 SGHRS, CDR2 YFSETQ. Trimming left V 3 bases short and J 2 bases short, with 11 bases between. The CDR3 spans 15 residues. CDR3 nucleotide sequence: TGCGCCAGCAGCTCCCGTAGCGGAAACACCGGGGAGCTGTTTTTT. This gives the protein CASSSRSGNTGELFF.

The chain joins TRBV2 to TRBJ1-1, with D possibly TRBD1 on 6 matching bases. CDR3 length equals 13 residues. The germline V and J ends were trimmed by 4 bases and 5 bases, with 11 bases remaining between them. Germline V gene data show CDR1 as SNHLY and CDR2 as FYNNEI. DNA of the CDR3: TGTGCCAGCAGTGTGGGGAGGGGGACTGAAGCTTTCTTT. Amino acids: CASSVGRGTEAFF.

The chain uses TRBV18 and TRBJ1-6; D gene ambiguous. The germline V and J ends were trimmed by 2 bases and 5 bases, with 10 bases remaining between them. Germline lookup yields CDR1 KGHSH and CDR2 LQKENI. The CDR3 runs to 15 residues. CDR3 sequence reads: CASSPNIPDNSPLHF. In DNA, the CDR3 is TGTGCCAGCTCACCAAACATTCCGGATAATTCACCCCTCCACTTT.

The chain links TRBV18 to TRBJ2-2; 8 bases are shared with TRBD2. Unmatched junction bases numbered 3, after V lost 2 bases and J lost 1 base. Per germline, CDR1 KGHSH and CDR2 LQKENI. There are 16 residues in the CDR3. The CDR3 bases are TGTGCCAGCTCACCATATACTAGCGGGAACACCGGGGAGCTGTTTTTT. Amino acids: CASSPYTSGNTGELFF.

In its sample, this clonotype was seen a few times. V gene TRBV6-1 combines with J gene TRBJ1-1; D may be TRBD1 (6 bases). The CDR3 loop spans 15 amino acids. V shed 10 bases and J shed 3 bases, with 21 bases lying between them. Per germline, CDR1 MNHNS and CDR2 SASEGT. CDR3 sequence (DNA): TGTGCCACCTTGGGCCAGGGGTTCGGAGACACTGAAGCTTTCTTT. Its protein is CATLGQGFGDTEAFF.

This clonotype was counted many times. Written as DNA, the CDR3 is TGTGCCAGCAGCTTAGAGAGGGTAGACGCTGAGCAGTTCTTC. As protein: CASSLERVDAEQFF. V and J are TRBV7-8 and TRBJ2-1, with D tentatively TRBD2 (5 bases). The CDR3 is 14 amino acids. Trimming removed 1 base from V and 9 bases from J, with 13 bases in between. Germline V gives CDR1 SGHVS, CDR2 FQNEAQ. Full variable domain (rest looked up from reference TRBV7-8 and TRBJ2-1): GAGVSQSPRYKVAKRGQDVALRCDPISGHVSLFWYQQALGQGPEFLTYFQNEAQLDKSGLPSDRFFAERPEGSVSTLKIQRTQQEDSAVYLCASSLERVDAEQFFGPGTRLTVL.

The CDR3 nucleotides are TGCAGTGCTGGGACAGGCGGCGTGGGCGAGCAGTACTTC. This sequence encodes CSAGTGGVGEQYF. The rearrangement links TRBV20-1 to TRBJ2-7, with TRBD1 matching over 8 bases. Germline CDR1 reads DFQATT; CDR2 reads SNEGSKA (reference sequence). Trimming removed 5 bases from V and 6 bases from J; junction bases left unmatched: 9. CDR3 length equals 13 residues.

This rearrangement joins TRBV6-1 to TRBJ2-2; possible D gene TRBD1, 5 bases. The germline CDR1 and CDR2 sequences are MNHNS and SASEGT. The V end was cut by 5 bases, the J end by 5 bases, with 18 bases between. This CDR3 spans 16 amino acids. Here the CDR3 DNA reads TGTGCCAGCAGTCCGCGCTCGACAGAAAGGACCGGGGAGCTGTTTTTT. Translated: CASSPRSTERTGELFF.

The J gene is TRBJ2-1, the V gene TRBV15; D is uncertain. Germline CDR1 and CDR2: LNHNV and YYDKDF (reference sequence). V lost 0 bases and J 6 bases, leaving 9 bases between the germline ends. This CDR3 comprises 14 residues. The CDR3 region is CATSRDRWGNEQFF. The CDR3 region has the DNA TGTGCCACCAGCAGAGATCGGTGGGGCAATGAGCAGTTCTTC.

This chain connects TRBV7-2 to TRBJ1-3; D not resolved. V was cut by 2 bases and J by 2 bases, with 10 bases left in between. The germline V gene encodes CDR1 SGHTA and CDR2 FQGNSA. The CDR3 is 15 amino acids. The DNA for the CDR3 is TGTGCCAGCAGCTTATTATCGGGTACTGGAAACACCATATATTTT. This codes for CASSLLSGTGNTIYF. Combining the CDR3 with reference TRBV7-2 and TRBJ1-3 gives the whole variable domain GAGVSQSPSNKVTEKGKDVELRCDPISGHTALYWYRQSLGQGLEFLIYFQGNSAPDKSGLPSDRFSAERTGGSVSTLTIQRTQQEDSAVYLCASSLLSGTGNTIYFGEGSWLTVV.

This clonotype was found a few times. The rearrangement joins TRBV20-1 to TRBJ2-7; D is undetermined. The CDR3 runs 13 residues. The germline V gene has CDR1 DFQATT and CDR2 SNEGSKA (reference sequence). The V end was cut by 1 base, the J end by 3 bases, with 10 bases between. CDR3 DNA sequence: TGCAGTGCTAGAGGCCCAGGAGACTACGAGCAGTACTTC. Protein product: CSARGPGDYEQYF.